This T cell receptor beta chain came from a study of cytomegalovirus exposure and HLA in healthy donors. Germline lookup yields CDR1 MGHRA and CDR2 YSYEKL. The CDR3 is 13 amino acids. The PCR contained 60 Vbeta and 13 Jbeta primers. Data came from immunoSEQ multiplex PCR; TCRdb stores just in-frame clones and leaves some out. The sample lists approximately 150,000 clones; 78% were seen once. This clone was seen only once. A junction boundary mismatches the germline segment, possibly from a read error. V and J are TRBV4-1 and TRBJ1-2; the D gene is possibly TRBD1 (6 bases). Material for sequencing was PBMCs. The sequence came from a young woman in good health and CMV-seronegative. CDR3 DNA: TGCGCCAGCGGCCAAGATCCCAAACAGGGTTACACCTTC. Protein product: CASGQDPKQGYTF.